This entry concerns a single TCR beta chain. The entry originates in a study of blood T cells in healthy people across ages. The CDR3 consists of 13 residues. The V gene lost 0 bases and the J gene lost 11 bases, with 13 bases spanning the gap. The use of a sample-barcoded 5' primer and a J-beta primer mix characterized a second PCR of about 7 to 12 cycles. A template-switch adaptor that had 12 random nucleotides put a tag on each cDNA molecule. TCRdb called the 5' RACE reads again in MiXCR, with one record for every CDR3 protein. The profile shows about 640,000 distinct CDR3 sequences, under 70% of them singletons.

The receptor's source is a man between 60 and 70 years old in good health. Sequences were obtained from blood. V is TRBV12-3 or TRBV12-4 and J is TRBJ2-5; D is unresolved. CDR3 amino acids: CASSLAVGTEQYF. The CDR3 coding sequence is TGTGCCAGCAGTTTAGCGGTTGGTACAGAGCAGTACTTC.